Listed below are T cell receptor beta chains from one sample, sequenced in a study of blood T cell repertoires in COVID-19. Repertoires were generated with immunoSEQ multiplex PCR, while TCRdb's copy carries only in-frame clones and drops some. The repertoire holds over 150,000 clones, with approximately 90% as singletons. What was sequenced was peripheral blood. The origin of the receptors is a woman aged 65 to 85 with COVID-19, enrolled during active disease. CDR3s include the opening cysteine and the closing phenylalanine or tryptophan. A D gene is named only where the DNA matches it firmly. For some rows the clone size is stated as once, few or many, or as a class when expanded; others skip it.

j_gene: TRBJ2-7; abundance: -; d_gene: -; v_gene: TRBV7-3; CDR3nt: TGTGCCAGCAGCTTATATCAGGGCTCCTACGAGCAGTACTTC; CDR3aa: CASSLYQGSYEQYF
j_gene: TRBJ1-5; abundance: -; d_gene: TRBD1; v_gene: TRBV6-5; CDR3nt: TGTGCCAGCAGTTACCTCGGGACAGGGGCTGATCAGCCCCAGCATTTT; CDR3aa: CASSYLGTGADQPQHF
j_gene: TRBJ2-7; abundance: -; d_gene: -; v_gene: TRBV21-1; CDR3nt: TGTGCCAGCAGCACGGGACTTTCCTACGAGCAGTACTTC; CDR3aa: CASSTGLSYEQYF
j_gene: TRBJ2-5; abundance: -; d_gene: -; v_gene: TRBV6-2/TRBV6-3; CDR3nt: TGTGCCAGCAGTTACTCCGCAGGCTCAGGAGAGACCCAGTACTTC; CDR3aa: CASSYSAGSGETQYF
j_gene: TRBJ2-7; abundance: -; d_gene: TRBD2; v_gene: TRBV2; CDR3nt: TGTGCCAGCAGCCCCCGGACTAGCGGGCCCTACGAGCAGTACTTC; CDR3aa: CASSPRTSGPYEQYF
j_gene: TRBJ1-3; abundance: once; d_gene: TRBD1; v_gene: TRBV5-4; CDR3nt: TGTGCCAGCAGCCTTACAGGGGGCGGGTTCGGTACGGACACCATATATTTT; CDR3aa: CASSLTGGGFGTDTIYF
j_gene: TRBJ2-3; abundance: -; d_gene: TRBD2; v_gene: TRBV4-2; CDR3nt: TGTGCCAGCAGCCAAGCAGTAGGTACTAGCGGGAGCCTATCAAAGCCTAGCACAGATACGCAGTATTTT; CDR3aa: CASSQAVGTSGSLSKPSTDTQYF
j_gene: TRBJ1-1; abundance: -; d_gene: -; v_gene: TRBV12-3/TRBV12-4; CDR3nt: TGTGCCAGCAGTCTTCGGGAGGGGACTGAAGCTTTCTTT; CDR3aa: CASSLREGTEAFF
j_gene: TRBJ2-5; abundance: -; d_gene: TRBD1; v_gene: TRBV5-1; CDR3nt: TGCGCCAGCAGGGGGACAGGAGAACAAGAGACCCAGTACTTC; CDR3aa: CASRGTGEQETQYF
j_gene: TRBJ1-1; abundance: -; d_gene: TRBD1; v_gene: TRBV7-9; CDR3nt: TGTGCCAGCAGCTTCTCGACAGGGTGGGGCACTGAAGCTTTCTTT; CDR3aa: CASSFSTGWGTEAFF
j_gene: TRBJ1-1; abundance: few; d_gene: -; v_gene: TRBV30; CDR3nt: TGTGCCTGGAGTGTACTTTTGGTCACTGAAGCTTTCTTT; CDR3aa: CAWSVLLVTEAFF
j_gene: TRBJ1-6; abundance: -; d_gene: -; v_gene: TRBV5-6; CDR3nt: TGTGCCAGCAGCTTGGATCCAGCCCTCCACTTT; CDR3aa: CASSLDPALHF
j_gene: TRBJ2-2; abundance: once; d_gene: TRBD1; v_gene: TRBV7-2; CDR3nt: TGTGCCAGCAGCCTGACAGGGTATCACACCGGGGAGCTGTTTTTT; CDR3aa: CASSLTGYHTGELFF
j_gene: TRBJ1-2; abundance: -; d_gene: -; v_gene: TRBV28; CDR3nt: TGTGCCAGCAGCCTACTCAGGGTAGCTAACTATGGCTACACCTTC; CDR3aa: CASSLLRVANYGYTF
j_gene: TRBJ2-7; abundance: -; d_gene: -; v_gene: TRBV28; CDR3nt: TGTGCCAGCAGTTTGGAGGGACAGTCCTACGAGCAGTACTTC; CDR3aa: CASSLEGQSYEQYF
j_gene: TRBJ2-7; abundance: -; d_gene: -; v_gene: TRBV18; CDR3nt: TGTGCCAGCTCACCAATACAGAGTGACGAGCAGTACTTC; CDR3aa: CASSPIQSDEQYF